This entry lists 32 T cell receptor beta chains sequenced from one sample in a study of T cells in Graves' hyperthyroidism and ophthalmopathy. The TCR beta CDR3 regions underwent amplification using RNA transcripts as the source. RT-PCR in the first round (using the HTBI primer set) targeted the TCR CDR3. TCRdb reprocessed the multiplex PCR reads with MiXCR, giving one entry per CDR3 protein. The sample has approximately 370,000 distinct CDR3 sequences, more than 12% seen once. Sequencing was performed on blood. These receptor sequences come from a woman in her twenties or thirties with Graves' hyperthyroidism.

This clonotype was seen more than once but under ten times. The chain combines TRBV19 with TRBJ2-5; possible D gene TRBD1, 6 bases. This CDR3 is built from 14 residues. Trimming stripped 2 bases from V and 5 bases from J, with 12 bases between. Germline CDR1 and CDR2: LNHDA and SQIVND (reference sequence). The CDR3 protein is CASSIKGDKETQYF. The CDR3 DNA follows: TGTGCCAGTAGTATAAAGGGGGACAAGGAGACCCAGTACTTC.

The chain joins TRBV9 to TRBJ2-1; D is unresolved. The CDR3 length is 11 residues. Germline assignment: CDR1 SGDLS and CDR2 YYNGEE. V lost 3 bases and J 5 bases, leaving 3 bases between the germline ends. The DNA of the CDR3 is TGTGCCAGCAGCGGCAACAATGAGCAGTTCTTC. Residues: CASSGNNEQFF. The variable domain in full, with the rest retrieved from reference TRBV9 and TRBJ2-1, is DSGVTQTPKHLITATGQRVTLRCSPRSGDLSVYWYQQSLDQGLQFLIQYYNGEERAKGNILERFSAQQFPDLHSELNLSSLELGDSALYFCASSGNNEQFFGPGTRLTVL.

The chain couples TRBV7-9 to TRBJ2-3, with D perhaps matching TRBD2 (5 bases). CDR3 length: 15 amino acids. V was trimmed by 1 base and J by 4 bases, leaving 12 bases between them. CDR1 is SEHNR, CDR2 FQNEAQ, per germline (reference sequence). The CDR3 loop reads CASSLETGRSDTQYF. CDR3 sequence (DNA): TGTGCCAGCAGCTTAGAAACGGGAAGGTCAGATACGCAGTATTTT. Supplemented by reference TRBV7-9 and TRBJ2-3, the full variable domain reads DTGVSQNPRHKITKRGQNVTFRCDPISEHNRLYWYRQTLGQGPEFLTYFQNEAQLEKSRLLSDRFSAERPKGSFSTLEIQRTEQGDSAMYLCASSLETGRSDTQYFGPGTRLTVL.

This clonotype was recorded at least ten times. The CDR3: CASSPRGGMWSYEQYF. In nucleotides, the CDR3 is TGTGCCAGCTCACCGAGGGGCGGGATGTGGTCCTACGAGCAGTACTTC. V and J are TRBV18 and TRBJ2-7, with D possibly TRBD2 on 6 matching bases. The CDR3 runs 16 residues. Trimming took off 3 bases at V and 1 base at J, with 16 bases between the two ends. Germline V lookup: CDR1 KGHSH, CDR2 LQKENI.

To note about this clonotype: Since no conserved phenylalanine or tryptophan closes the CDR3, a read error is the likely cause. V usage is TRBV7-8 and J usage is TRBJ2-1; TRBD2 aligns across 10 bases. The junction had 7 bases not matched to a gene; V was cut back by 5 bases and J by 0 bases. The CDR3 totals 17 residues. Germline V gives CDR1 SGHVS, CDR2 FQNEAQ. CDR3 amino acids: CASSLTASGSSYNEQFL. CDR3 in DNA: TGTGCCAGCAGCCTTACGGCTAGCGGGAGCTCCTACAATGAGCAGTTCCTC.

This clonotype was found a few times. The CDR3 protein is CASSLLPSGSQNIQYF. CDR3 nucleotide sequence: TGTGCCAGCAGTTTATTACCTAGCGGGAGCCAAAACATTCAGTACTTC. The chain carries TRBV28 and TRBJ2-4, with TRBD2 matching 10 bases. With 1 base clipped from V and 5 bases from J, the junction kept 5 bases outside the gene matches. The CDR3 runs 16 residues. The V gene's germline CDR1 is MDHEN and CDR2 SYDVKM.

On this clonotype: No conserved phenylalanine or tryptophan is present at the end of the CDR3, so a read error is the likely explanation. The chain has TRBV6-4 and TRBJ1-1; weak D call: TRBD1 (5 bases). CDR1 and CDR2 from the germline V gene are MRHNA and SNTAGT. Trimming took 7 bases from V and 1 from J, leaving 16 bases between them. The CDR3 totals 15 residues. This CDR3 reads CASKLSSRENTEAFL. In DNA, the CDR3 is TGTGCCAGCAAATTAAGTTCCAGGGAGAACACTGAAGCTTTCCTT.

The chain joins TRBV20-1 to TRBJ2-5; the D call may be TRBD1 or TRBD2 (5 bases each). The CDR3 has 13 amino acids. The germline gives CDR1 DFQATT, CDR2 SNEGSKA (reference sequence). V was shortened by 5 bases and J by 2 bases, with 12 bases between the two germline ends. CDR3 region: CSADPEGQETQYF. For the CDR3, the DNA is TGCAGTGCTGACCCTGAGGGGCAAGAGACCCAGTACTTC.

This clonotype was counted between two and nine times. The chain carries TRBV6-1 and TRBJ2-7; 8 nucleotides line up with TRBD2. Germline CDR1 is MNHNS and CDR2 is SASEGT. Trimming cost V 1 base and J 6 bases; bases outside gene matches: 5. This CDR3 comprises 14 residues. The CDR3 coding sequence is TGTGCCAGCAGTGAAGGTAGCGGGATTGTCGAGCAGTACTTC. Protein sequence: CASSEGSGIVEQYF.

J is TRBJ2-7 and V is TRBV7-9; tentatively, D is TRBD2 (5 bases). The CDR3 consists of 11 residues. The V gene's germline CDR1 is SEHNR and CDR2 FQNEAQ (reference sequence). V lost 3 bases to trimming and J lost 6 bases, with 6 bases between them. CDR3 DNA: TGTGCCAGCAGCTTCGAGGGCGAGCAGTACTTC. Translating gives CASSFEGEQYF.

This clonotype was counted many times. DNA for the CDR3: TGTGCCAGCAGTGGGAACAGACAGGGCAACAATCAGCCCCAGCATTTT. Its translation is CASSGNRQGNNQPQHF. The chain recombines TRBV6-1 with TRBJ1-5; 7 bases map to TRBD1. There are 16 residues in the CDR3. Germline CDR1 reads MNHNS; CDR2 reads SASEGT. Unmatched junction bases numbered 9, after V lost 4 bases and J lost 3 bases.

Turning to this clonotype: Since no conserved phenylalanine or tryptophan closes the CDR3, a read error is the likely cause. This sequence joins TRBV7-2 and TRBJ2-1; perhaps TRBD1 as D (5 bases). Germline V gives CDR1 SGHTA, CDR2 FQGNSA. V lost 3 bases and J lost 2, with 8 bases in between. The CDR3 runs to 14 residues. CDR3 in amino acids: CASSLTEAYNEQFL. The DNA for the CDR3 is TGTGCCAGCAGCTTGACAGAGGCCTACAATGAGCAGTTCCTC.

About this clonotype itself: A much larger clone differs from this one at a single base, so this may be a read error. The chain couples TRBV20-1 to TRBJ1-1; no clear D. The V end was cut by 2 bases, the J end by 4 bases, with 5 bases between. From germline, CDR1 is DFQATT and CDR2 SNEGSKA (reference sequence). The CDR3 sequence is 11 residues long. The CDR3 nucleotides read TGCAGTGCTAGACCGACCACTGAAGCTTTCTTT. This gives the protein CSARPTTEAFF.

The V gene is TRBV10-2, the J gene TRBJ2-6; maybe TRBD1 (6 bases). The CDR3 runs 17 residues. Germline assignment: CDR1 WSHSY and CDR2 SAAADI. Deletions cut 4 bases from V and 0 bases from J, with 13 bases between. CDR3 protein: CASSGPGQNSGANVLTF. CDR3 coding DNA: TGCGCCAGCAGTGGACCGGGACAAAACTCTGGGGCCAACGTCCTGACTTTC.

This clonotype was recorded many times. This rearrangement joins TRBV28 to TRBJ2-7; 12 bases fit TRBD1. The V gene end was trimmed by 6 bases and the J gene end by 5 bases; junction bases not matched to a gene: 5. Germline CDR1 is MDHEN and CDR2 is SYDVKM. The CDR3 has 14 residues. As DNA, the CDR3 is TGTGCCAGCAGCTACGGGACAGGGGGCCACGAGCAGTACTTC. The encoded protein is CASSYGTGGHEQYF.

The table lists this clonotype with many counts. The chain has TRBV18 and TRBJ2-7; TRBD1 might be the D (6 bases). The CDR3 is 14 residues long. Trimming took 6 bases from V and 5 from J, leaving 17 bases between them. Germline lookup yields CDR1 KGHSH and CDR2 LQKENI. CDR3 sequence: CASSSQGRRDEQYF. Here the CDR3 DNA reads TGTGCCAGCTCCTCACAGGGTCGTCGAGACGAGCAGTACTTC.

The sample holds many counts of this clonotype. Here the CDR3 DNA reads TGTGCCAGCACCATCGGACAGCTGAACACTGAAGCTTTCTTT. It specifies CASTIGQLNTEAFF. V usage is TRBV28 and J usage is TRBJ1-1; a weak D match, TRBD1 (6 bases). This CDR3 is 14 amino acids long. Germline V gene sequence: CDR1 MDHEN, CDR2 SYDVKM. V shed 7 bases and J shed 0 bases, with 12 bases lying between them.

V usage is TRBV5-5 and J usage is TRBJ1-3; no firm D call. This CDR3 comprises 15 residues. Trimming took 4 bases from V and 5 from J, leaving 16 bases between them. Germline-derived CDR1 and CDR2 are SGHKS and YYEKEE (reference sequence). As DNA, the CDR3 is TGTGCCAGCAGCCCCGGGTCTAAAGGGAGAAACACCATATATTTT. This encodes CASSPGSKGRNTIYF.

The rearrangement uses TRBV3-1 and TRBJ2-4; 9 bases match TRBD2. This CDR3 contains 18 residues. Germline CDR1 reads LGHDT; CDR2 reads YNNKEL (reference sequence). V gave up 3 bases and J gave up 1 base; unmatched junction bases: 10. The CDR3 coding sequence is TGTGCCAGCAGCCACGGATCTAGCGGGATAAGGGCCAAAAACATTCAGTACTTC. This encodes CASSHGSSGIRAKNIQYF.

This clonotype was observed many times. The genes are TRBV3-1 and TRBJ1-1; no clear D. V shed 1 base and J shed 0 bases, with 9 bases lying between them. Germline V gene data show CDR1 as LGHDT and CDR2 as YNNKEL (reference sequence). The CDR3 is made up of 15 amino acids. Here the CDR3 reads CASSQVLLMNTEAFF. As DNA, the CDR3 is TGTGCCAGCAGCCAAGTTCTGTTAATGAACACTGAAGCTTTCTTT. Full variable domain (missing parts from reference TRBV3-1 and TRBJ1-1): DTAVSQTPKYLVTQMGNDKSIKCEQNLGHDTMYWYKQDSKKFLKIMFSYNNKELIINETVPNRFSPKSPDKAHLNLHINSLELGDSAVYFCASSQVLLMNTEAFFGQGTRLTVV.

Ten or more counts support this clonotype. The chain combines TRBV29-1 with TRBJ2-7, with 9 bases lining up with TRBD2. CDR1 and CDR2 from the germline V gene are SQVTM and ANQGSEA. The CDR3 extends over 14 amino acids. The ends lost 7 bases at V and 0 bases at J; junction bases unmatched: 7. CDR3 sequence: CSATGLAYSYEQYF. The CDR3, as DNA: TGCAGCGCTACGGGACTAGCCTACTCCTACGAGCAGTACTTC.

This clonotype was seen only a few times. This chain links TRBV4-1 with TRBJ2-1; no clear D gene. Germline V lookup: CDR1 MGHRA, CDR2 YSYEKL. This CDR3 comprises 14 residues. Trimming left V 6 bases short and J 2 bases short, with 11 bases between. In DNA form, the CDR3 reads TGCGCCAGCAGGCCCGTTGGCGCCTACAATGAGCAGTTCTTC. Its protein product is CASRPVGAYNEQFF.

This clonotype occurred a few times. The chain uses TRBV10-3 and TRBJ2-5; TRBD1 agrees at 7 bases. The CDR3 consists of 15 residues. V shed 0 bases and J 6 bases; nucleotides not matched to a gene: 7. Germline V gives CDR1 ENHRY, CDR2 SYGVKD. DNA for the CDR3: TGTGCCATCAGTGAGTCGTACTCCAGGGGGAAGACCCAGTACTTC. This translates into CAISESYSRGKTQYF.

This clonotype was seen many times. The chain is built from TRBV7-9 and TRBJ2-2; D is unresolved. This CDR3 spans 16 amino acids. Per the germline V gene, CDR1 is SEHNR and CDR2 is FQNEAQ (reference sequence). V was trimmed by 2 bases and J by 1 base, leaving 11 bases between them. The CDR3 is CASSLPILENTGELFF. The CDR3 DNA follows: TGTGCCAGCAGCTTACCCATACTCGAGAACACCGGGGAGCTGTTTTTT.

The rearrangement links TRBV15 to TRBJ1-5; D remains ambiguous. This CDR3 spans 14 amino acids. V gave up 0 bases and J gave up 0 bases, with 3 bases separating them. The germline V gene encodes CDR1 LNHNV and CDR2 YYDKDF (reference sequence). CDR3: CATSREYSNQPQHF. The CDR3 DNA is TGTGCCACCAGCAGAGAGTATAGCAATCAGCCCCAGCATTTT.

The rearrangement links TRBV27 to TRBJ1-5; weak D call: TRBD1 (5 bases). V was shortened by 4 bases and J by 5 bases, with 9 bases between the two germline ends. Germline CDR1 and CDR2: MNHEY and SMNVEV (reference sequence). The CDR3 is 13 residues long. In nucleotides, the CDR3 is TGTGCCAGCAGTTGGCAGGGAGATCAGCCCCAGCATTTT. Residues: CASSWQGDQPQHF.

This clonotype was detected many times. J is TRBJ2-7 and V is TRBV20-1, with D tentatively TRBD2 (6 bases). V lost 5 bases and J lost 5, with 19 bases in between. CDR1 and CDR2 (germline): DFQATT, SNEGSKA (reference sequence). The CDR3 is 14 amino acids. CDR3 sequence: CSAARRESFDEQYF. As DNA, the CDR3 is TGCAGTGCTGCCCGGCGGGAAAGTTTCGACGAGCAGTACTTC.

This clonotype was detected ten times or more. The chain recombines TRBV28 with TRBJ2-1; 12 bases map to TRBD2. V was pared by 6 bases and J by 9 bases, with 9 bases of the junction left unmatched. There are 15 residues in the CDR3. Germline V gene lookup returns CDR1 MDHEN and CDR2 SYDVKM. The CDR3 region is CASSHGLAGKGEQFF. CDR3 nucleotides: TGTGCCAGCAGCCACGGACTAGCGGGGAAGGGTGAGCAGTTCTTC.

The genes are TRBV7-6 and TRBJ1-5; D is ambiguous. The length of the CDR3 is 14 residues. Germline CDR1 and CDR2: SGHVS and FNYEAQ. V was trimmed by 1 base and J by 7 bases, leaving 11 bases between them. In DNA form, the CDR3 reads TGTGCCAGCAGCTTAGGAGAAAGAGAGCAGCCCCAGCATTTT. This translates into CASSLGEREQPQHF.

Many counts were recorded for this clonotype. The CDR3 spells CASSYDRGPAYNEQFF. The CDR3 DNA reads TGTGCCAGCAGTTACGATCGGGGGCCAGCGTACAATGAGCAGTTCTTC. V usage is TRBV6-5 and J usage is TRBJ2-1; possibly TRBD1 or TRBD2 for D (6 bases each). The germline CDR1 and CDR2 sequences are MNHEY and SVGAGI. V lost 2 bases and J 4 bases, leaving 15 bases between the germline ends. The CDR3 is 16 amino acids.

This clonotype was seen ten or more times. Relative to the germline gene, one junction end is altered; a read error may explain this. This rearrangement joins TRBV12-3 or TRBV12-4 to TRBJ1-1, with D possibly matching TRBD1 (5 bases). The length of the CDR3 is 13 residues. CDR3 loop: CASSFGGNTEAFF. The DNA of the CDR3 is TGCGCCAGCAGCTTCGGGGGGAACACTGAAGCTTTCTTT.

Concerning this clonotype itself: It may be a read error: a sequence one base away is much more abundant. The chain carries TRBV2 and TRBJ2-7; TRBD2 aligns across 8 bases. The trim removed 2 bases at V and 7 bases at J, leaving 10 bases unmatched. This CDR3 is 15 amino acids long. CDR1 is SNHLY and CDR2 is FYNNEI in the germline V gene. The CDR3 nucleotides read TGTGCCAGCAGTGAAAGCGGGAGCACCGGGAGAGAGCAGTACTTC. This gives the protein CASSESGSTGREQYF.